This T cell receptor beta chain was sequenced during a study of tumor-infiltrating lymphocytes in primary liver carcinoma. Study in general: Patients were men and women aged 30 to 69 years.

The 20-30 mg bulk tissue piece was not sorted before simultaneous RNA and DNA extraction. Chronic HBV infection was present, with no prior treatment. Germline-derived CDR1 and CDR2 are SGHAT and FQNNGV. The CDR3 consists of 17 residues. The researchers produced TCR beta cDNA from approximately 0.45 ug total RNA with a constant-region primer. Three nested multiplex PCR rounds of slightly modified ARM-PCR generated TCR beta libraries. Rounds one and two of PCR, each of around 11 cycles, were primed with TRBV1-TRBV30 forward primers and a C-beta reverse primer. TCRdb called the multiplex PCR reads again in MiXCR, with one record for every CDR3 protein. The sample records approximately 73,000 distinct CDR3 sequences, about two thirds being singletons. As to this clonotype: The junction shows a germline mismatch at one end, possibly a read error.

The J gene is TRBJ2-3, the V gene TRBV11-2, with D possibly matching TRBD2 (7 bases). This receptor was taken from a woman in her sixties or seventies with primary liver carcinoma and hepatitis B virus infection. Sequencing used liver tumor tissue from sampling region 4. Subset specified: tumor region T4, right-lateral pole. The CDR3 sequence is CASSLGGLKYTSETQYF. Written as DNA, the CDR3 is TGTGCCAGTAGCTTAGGGGGACTAAAGTACACGTCAGAAACGCAGTATTTT.